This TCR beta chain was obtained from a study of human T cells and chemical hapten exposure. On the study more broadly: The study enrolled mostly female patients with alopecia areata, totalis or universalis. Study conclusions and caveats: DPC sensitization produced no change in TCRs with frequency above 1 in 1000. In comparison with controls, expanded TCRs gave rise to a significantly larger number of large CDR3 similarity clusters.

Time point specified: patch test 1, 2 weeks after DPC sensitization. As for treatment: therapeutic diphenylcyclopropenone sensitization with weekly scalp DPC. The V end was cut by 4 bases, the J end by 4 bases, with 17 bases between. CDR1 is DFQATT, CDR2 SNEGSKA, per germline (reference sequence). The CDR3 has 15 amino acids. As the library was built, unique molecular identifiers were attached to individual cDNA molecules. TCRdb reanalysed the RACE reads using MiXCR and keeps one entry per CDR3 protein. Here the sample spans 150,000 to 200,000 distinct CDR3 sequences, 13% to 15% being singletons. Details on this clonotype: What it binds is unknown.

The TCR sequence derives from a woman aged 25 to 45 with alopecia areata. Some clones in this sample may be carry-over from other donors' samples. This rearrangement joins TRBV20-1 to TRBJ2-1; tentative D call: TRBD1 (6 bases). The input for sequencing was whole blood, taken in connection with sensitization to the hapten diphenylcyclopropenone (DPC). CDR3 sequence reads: CSANLPGTTYNEQFF. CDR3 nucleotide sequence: TGCAGTGCTAACCTGCCCGGGACAACTTACAATGAGCAGTTCTTC.